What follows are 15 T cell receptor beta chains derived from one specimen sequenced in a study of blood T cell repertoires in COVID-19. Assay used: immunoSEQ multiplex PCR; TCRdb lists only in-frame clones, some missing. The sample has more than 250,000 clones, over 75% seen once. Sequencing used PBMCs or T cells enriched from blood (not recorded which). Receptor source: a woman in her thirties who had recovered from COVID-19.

The CDR3: CASSQDDIRNTEAFF. In DNA form, the CDR3 reads TGCGCCAGCAGCCAGGATGACATACGGAACACTGAAGCTTTCTTT. The chain has TRBV4-3 and TRBJ1-1; D remains unclear. Germline CDR1 reads LGHNA; CDR2 reads YSLEER. The CDR3 spans 15 residues. Trimming removed 3 bases at V and 1 base at J, with 12 bases between.

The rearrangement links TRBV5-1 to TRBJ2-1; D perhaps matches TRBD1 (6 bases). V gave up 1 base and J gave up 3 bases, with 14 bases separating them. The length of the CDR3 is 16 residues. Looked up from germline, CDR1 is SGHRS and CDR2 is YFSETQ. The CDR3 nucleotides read TGCGCCAGCAGCTTGTTAGTGGGGGCGATCTACAATGAGCAGTTCTTC. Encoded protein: CASSLLVGAIYNEQFF.

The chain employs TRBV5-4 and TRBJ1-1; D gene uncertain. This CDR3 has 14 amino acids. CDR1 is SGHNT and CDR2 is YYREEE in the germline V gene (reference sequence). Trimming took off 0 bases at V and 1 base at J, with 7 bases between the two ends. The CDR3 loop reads CASSLESRNTEAFF. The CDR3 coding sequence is TGTGCCAGCAGCTTGGAGTCCAGGAACACTGAAGCTTTCTTT.

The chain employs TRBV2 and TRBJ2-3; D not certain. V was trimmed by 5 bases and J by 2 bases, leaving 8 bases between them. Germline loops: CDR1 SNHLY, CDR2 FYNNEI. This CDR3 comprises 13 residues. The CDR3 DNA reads TGTGCCAGCAGTCAGGCCCTCACAGATACGCAGTATTTT. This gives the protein CASSQALTDTQYF.

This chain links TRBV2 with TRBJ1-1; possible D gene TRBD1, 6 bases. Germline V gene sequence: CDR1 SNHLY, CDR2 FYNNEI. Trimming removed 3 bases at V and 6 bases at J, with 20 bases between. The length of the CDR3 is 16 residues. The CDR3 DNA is TGTGCCAGCAGTGACCAGGGGTGGAGCGCCGGTGCTGAAGCTTTCTTT. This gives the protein CASSDQGWSAGAEAFF.

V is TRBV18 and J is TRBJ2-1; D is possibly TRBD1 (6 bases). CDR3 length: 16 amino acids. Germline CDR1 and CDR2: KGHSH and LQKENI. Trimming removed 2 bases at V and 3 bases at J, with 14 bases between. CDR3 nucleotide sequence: TGTGCCAGCTCACCAAACCCGGGACAACTCTACAATGAGCAGTTCTTC. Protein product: CASSPNPGQLYNEQFF.

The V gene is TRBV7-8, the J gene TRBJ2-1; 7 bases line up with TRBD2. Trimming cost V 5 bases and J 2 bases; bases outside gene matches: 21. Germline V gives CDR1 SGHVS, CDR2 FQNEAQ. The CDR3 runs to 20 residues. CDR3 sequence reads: CASSRDRALWRGRTYNEQFF. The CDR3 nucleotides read TGTGCCAGCAGCCGAGACCGGGCCCTGTGGCGGGGGAGAACCTACAATGAGCAGTTCTTC.

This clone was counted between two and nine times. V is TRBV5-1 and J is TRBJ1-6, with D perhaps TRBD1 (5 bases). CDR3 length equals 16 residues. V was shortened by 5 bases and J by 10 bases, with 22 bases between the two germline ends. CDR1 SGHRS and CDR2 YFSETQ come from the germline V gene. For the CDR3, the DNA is TGCGCCAGCAGGACCCAGACAGCCTCGGCAAGGTCACCCCTCCACTTT. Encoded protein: CASRTQTASARSPLHF.

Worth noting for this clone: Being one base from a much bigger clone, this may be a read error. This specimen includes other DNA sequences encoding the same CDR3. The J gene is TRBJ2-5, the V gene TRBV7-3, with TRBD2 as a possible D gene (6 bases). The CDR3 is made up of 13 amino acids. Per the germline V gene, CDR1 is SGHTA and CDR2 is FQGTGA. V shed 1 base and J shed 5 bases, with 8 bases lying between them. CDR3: CASSLRRGETQYF. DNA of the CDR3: TGTGCCAGCAGCTTAAGGCGGGGTGAGACCCAGTACTTC.

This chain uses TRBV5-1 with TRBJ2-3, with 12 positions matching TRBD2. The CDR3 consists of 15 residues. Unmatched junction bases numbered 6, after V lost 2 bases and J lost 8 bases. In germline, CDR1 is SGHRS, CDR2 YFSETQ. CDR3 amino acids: CASSLSSSGGGTQYF. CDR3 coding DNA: TGCGCCAGCAGCTTAAGCTCTAGCGGGGGGGGTACGCAGTATTTT.

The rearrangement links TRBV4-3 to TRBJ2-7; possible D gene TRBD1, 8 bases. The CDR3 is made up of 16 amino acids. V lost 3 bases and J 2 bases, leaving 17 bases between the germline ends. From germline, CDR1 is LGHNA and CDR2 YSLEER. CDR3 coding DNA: TGCGCCAGCAGCCAGAGCGGGACAGGAGAGACCTACGAGCAGTACTTC. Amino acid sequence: CASSQSGTGETYEQYF.

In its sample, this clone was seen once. CDR3 region: CASSRGVEQYF. The DNA for the CDR3 is TGTGCCAGCAGTCGGGGAGTCGAGCAGTACTTC. V usage is TRBV2 and J usage is TRBJ2-7, with D maybe TRBD2 (5 bases). The CDR3 totals 11 residues. V was pared by 5 bases and J by 6 bases, with 8 bases between. Germline lookup yields CDR1 SNHLY and CDR2 FYNNEI.

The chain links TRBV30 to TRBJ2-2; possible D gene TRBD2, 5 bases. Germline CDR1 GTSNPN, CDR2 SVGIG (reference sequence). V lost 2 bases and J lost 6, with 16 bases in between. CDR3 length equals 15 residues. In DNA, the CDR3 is TGTGCCTGGAGTTTCGGCAGGCTGAGGGCCGGGGAGCTGTTTTTT. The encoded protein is CAWSFGRLRAGELFF.

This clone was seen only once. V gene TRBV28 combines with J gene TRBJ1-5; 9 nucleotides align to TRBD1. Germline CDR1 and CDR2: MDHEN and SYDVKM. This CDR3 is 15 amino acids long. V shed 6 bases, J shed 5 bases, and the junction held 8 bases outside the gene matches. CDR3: CASSLDRGWDQPQHF. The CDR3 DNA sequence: TGTGCCAGCAGCCTCGACAGGGGGTGGGATCAGCCCCAGCATTTT.

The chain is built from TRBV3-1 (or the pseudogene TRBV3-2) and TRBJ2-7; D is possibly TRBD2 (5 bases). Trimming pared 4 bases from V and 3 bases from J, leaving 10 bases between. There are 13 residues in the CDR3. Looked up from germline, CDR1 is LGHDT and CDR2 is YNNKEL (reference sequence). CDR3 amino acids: CASSPLSGYEQYF. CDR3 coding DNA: TGTGCCAGCAGCCCCCTAAGCGGCTACGAGCAGTACTTC.